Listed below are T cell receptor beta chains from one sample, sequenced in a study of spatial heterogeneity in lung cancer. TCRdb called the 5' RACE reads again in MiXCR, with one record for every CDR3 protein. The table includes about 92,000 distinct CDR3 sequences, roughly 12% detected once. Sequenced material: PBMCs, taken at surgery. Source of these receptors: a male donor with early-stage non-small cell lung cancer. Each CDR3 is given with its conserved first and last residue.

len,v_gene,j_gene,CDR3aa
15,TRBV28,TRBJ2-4,CASTPPTGRGNIQYF
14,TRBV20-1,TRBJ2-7,CSARGNRGPYEQYF
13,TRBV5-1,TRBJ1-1,CASSWDRDTEAFF
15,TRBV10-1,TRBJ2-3,CASSESAGRADTQYF
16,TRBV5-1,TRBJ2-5,CASSVGPGLLKETQYF
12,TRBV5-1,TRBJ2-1,CASSLRPGQGLF
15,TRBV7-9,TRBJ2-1,CASSLAGTGDNEQFF
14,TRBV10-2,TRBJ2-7,CASSEFSVAREQYF
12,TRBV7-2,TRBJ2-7,CASSSPGFEQYF
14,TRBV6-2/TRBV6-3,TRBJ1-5,CASSYPGLQQPQHF
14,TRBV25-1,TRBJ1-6,CASTYTGVNSPLHF
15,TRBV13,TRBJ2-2,CASSPRTGDTGELFF
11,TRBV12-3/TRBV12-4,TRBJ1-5,CASSFGQPQHF
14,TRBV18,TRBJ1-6,CASSPGPEDSPLHF
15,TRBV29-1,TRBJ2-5,CSVEGAGGVYETQYF
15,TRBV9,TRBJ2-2,CASSPRTGLNGELFF
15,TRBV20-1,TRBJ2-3,CSAPGGAGVTDTQYF
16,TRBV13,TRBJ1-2,CASSQGTGGPLRGYTF
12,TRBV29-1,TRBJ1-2,CSVRGLSYGYTF
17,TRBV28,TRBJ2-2,CASTIRTSGRGTGELFF
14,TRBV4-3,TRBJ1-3,CASSQEDSGNTIYF
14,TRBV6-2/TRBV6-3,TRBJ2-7,CASSFDRALYEQYF
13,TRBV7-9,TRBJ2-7,CASSLLGTYEQYF
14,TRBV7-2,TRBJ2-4,CASSQAPRGNIQYF
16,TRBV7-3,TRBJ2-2,CASSLHGTGETGELFF
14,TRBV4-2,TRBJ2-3,CASSPLAGDRTQYF
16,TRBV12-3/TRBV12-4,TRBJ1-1,CASTYDILGTNTEAFF
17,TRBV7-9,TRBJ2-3,CASSLARGVSGTDTQYF
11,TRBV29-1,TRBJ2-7,CSVERSYEQYF
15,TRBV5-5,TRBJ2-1,CASSLGRESYNEQFF
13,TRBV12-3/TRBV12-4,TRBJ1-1,CASSSTGYGEAFF
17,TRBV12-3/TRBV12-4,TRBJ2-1,CASKGTGGSGTNNEQFF
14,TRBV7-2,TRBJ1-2,CATGGDRTAYGYTF
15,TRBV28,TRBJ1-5,CASSLGGDNNQPQHF
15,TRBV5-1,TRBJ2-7,CASSTSSGTAYEQYF
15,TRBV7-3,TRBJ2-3,CASSSGLAYTDTQYF
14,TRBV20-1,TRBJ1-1,CSARDNLAANEAFF
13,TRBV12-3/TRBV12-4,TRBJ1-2,CASSLLVQDGYTF
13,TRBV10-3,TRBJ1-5,CAVSGQSDQPQHF
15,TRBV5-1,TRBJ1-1,CASSPRQGDYTEAFF
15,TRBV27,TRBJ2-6,CASTLKGSGANVLTF
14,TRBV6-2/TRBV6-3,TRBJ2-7,CASSWDRTSYEQYF
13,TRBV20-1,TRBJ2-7,CSAGSGTGRVQYF
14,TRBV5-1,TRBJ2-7,CASSHDSTSYEQYF
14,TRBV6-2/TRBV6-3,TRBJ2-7,CASSYLAGLLEQYF
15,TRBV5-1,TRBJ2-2,CASSPGGVRTGELFF
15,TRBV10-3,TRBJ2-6,CAISGRSSGANVLTF
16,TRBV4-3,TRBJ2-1,CASSPSAAGGPSEQFF